This paragraph reports one TCR beta chain. Its antigen target is currently unknown. No per-base quality is available; no much larger clone lies one base away. The library was obtained by the immunoSEQ multiplex PCR assay. Roughly 10^5 TCR templates per sample were assayed on the deep sequencing platform. Genomic DNA extracted from sorted T cells was used for TCRbeta CDR3 sequencing. The source study handled its data this way. The R programming language was used for the clonal analysis of the TCRbeta CDR3 data. Alloreactive CD4+ and CD8+ clones were identified by comparing unstimulated samples to CFSE-low samples taken after the reaction. Regulatory or non-regulatory origin of alloreactive CD4+ clones was assigned by matching sequences to the sorted unstimulated Treg and non-Treg repertoires. The source is immuneACCESS, and TCRdb retained only in-frame sequences with V and J called. Part of the clones is not carried over; for the studies checked, unresolved V genes explain less than half of this, and the remainder is unexplained. The DNA was the basis for D and trimming; V, J and clone size are from that table. The sample table holds about 100,000 clones, of which around 93% were seen once. 1% to 1.5% of the sample is in the top ten clones.

The sample belongs to a study of siplizumab effects on memory and regulatory T cells (dated by TCRdb to between 2019 and 2020). General notes on the study: The study looked at the effect of siplizumab, an anti-CD2 antibody, on alloreactive T-cell subsets in allogeneic mixed lymphocyte reactions made from human PBMCs. Overall results and qualifications from the work: Siplizumab significantly lowered the cumulative frequency of alloreactive sequences that could be traced to unstimulated CD4+ memory T cells. The suppressive function of proliferating Tregs from siplizumab cultures was not functionally confirmed. Sequences below about 10^-5 frequency were poorly captured, so only a minor fraction of alloreactive clones could be mapped to unstimulated subsets. For roughly 80-96% of proliferating CD4+ or CD8+ clones, no naive or memory phenotype could be assigned. Compared with memory T cells, unstimulated naive T cells appeared more diverse, and naive cells seemed to make a substantial contribution to the alloresponse. In reactions with siplizumab, an average of around 70% of mappable alloreactive CD4+ clones were Treg-derived, compared with roughly 26% in control reactions.

Sorted unstimulated T cells, along with proliferating T cells recovered from mixed lymphocyte reactions, underwent TCRbeta CDR3 sequencing. Fresh whole blood from nine to ten HLA-typed healthy donors was used as the source from which PBMCs were isolated. To map where alloreactive clones came from, CD4+ non-regulatory T cells in the unstimulated state were FACS-sorted. The TCR comes from a human donor in good health. The sample taken for sequencing was non-Treg CD4+ T cells sorted from blood. In the paper's terms, the cell subset or site label means: FACS-sorted unstimulated CD4+ non-regulatory T cells.

The encoded CDR3 is CASSELLTGELFF. The DNA is as follows: TGTGCCAGCAGCGAGCTTCTCACCGGGGAGCTGTTTTTT. The chain employs TRBV9 and TRBJ2-2, with the D gene too uncertain to name. Deletion took 3 bases off V and 4 bases off J, with a span of 7 bases between the germline ends. Measured from the cysteine to the phenylalanine, the CDR3 is 13 residues long. CDR3 DNA is the only sequence kept; it has 39 bases, read in frame from the first base. Based on the germline V gene, the CDR1 and CDR2 sequences are SGDLS and YYNGEE. Beyond the CDR3, the reference TRBV9 and TRBJ2-2 genes provide the residues; the full variable domain reads: DSGVTQTPKHLITATGQRVTLRCSPRSGDLSVYWYQQSLDQGLQFLIQYYNGEERAKGNILERFSAQQFPDLHSELNLSSLELGDSALYFCASSELLTGELFFGEGSRLTVL.